Included here is one TCR beta chain sequence, with context. The target of this receptor is not known. Qualities for individual bases were not recorded, and no much larger clone is one base off. This entry belongs to a study of identifying expanded T cells in peripheral blood (dated by TCRdb to 2018 to 2020). Background on the whole study: Technical replicates were generated by sequencing separate aliquots of the same genomic DNA pool, with four replicates compared pairwise. The research as a whole found: Across all healthy-donor time intervals, the beta-binomial model significantly lowered both the number of clones called differentially abundant and the false-positive rate. For all healthy donors, the variance in clone template counts between approximately two-week samples rose significantly as total template count increased. The binomial model flagged around 1.2 differentially abundant clones between technical replicates, compared with about 16 over approximately 2 weeks and 19 over around 4 weeks. It was expected by the authors that biological variance in healthy repertoires might increase further over much longer intervals, such as months to years.

No immune events such as infections were documented for the healthy donors during the collection period. To calibrate time-dependent variance in a beta-binomial model of T-cell clone differential abundance, blood repertoires from healthy donors were used as a training cohort. The training cohort included around 10 healthy donors, of whom 3 were female and 7 were male. An age range of roughly 29 to 65 years, with an average of about 45 years, was recorded for the donors. Whole blood, obtained from a commercial supplier, was collected from each healthy donor at three time points spaced roughly 2 weeks apart. Genomic DNA was extracted from unsorted whole blood for immunosequencing. The immunoSEQ Assay, which uses bias-controlled multiplex PCR amplification of genomic DNA, was used to profile TCRbeta CDR3 regions. Per the original workflow: To quantify the absolute abundance of each unique TCRbeta CDR3 region, the sequences were collapsed and filtered. Differential abundance was tested with two models: a binomial (Fisher-equivalent) model and a beta-binomial model that adds time-dependent variance fitted from healthy donors. Any clone with fewer than 5 combined templates was excluded, and a clone was called differentially abundant if its Benjamini-Hochberg FDR was below 0.01. The form v = (b*log(k)+a)^2 was used to model beta-binomial variance as a function of total template count across the two samples. Entries here come from immuneACCESS through TCRdb and include only in-frame sequences with V and J called. Some clones fail to appear in such tables; in the studies checked, an unresolved V gene covers under half of the shortfall, and the cause of the remainder is unknown. V, J and clone size were drawn from that table, and D and trimming were deduced from the DNA. The sample has approximately 97,000 clones on record, around 88% of them singletons. Less than 15% of the sample lies in the top ten.

The CDR3, cysteine through phenylalanine, is 15 amino acids long. Of the read, only the CDR3 DNA is kept; its 45 bases are in frame from base 1. CDR1 and CDR2, per the germline V gene, are SGHAT and FQNNGV. V trim: 5 bases; J trim: 4 bases; unmatched bases: 11. The receptor was isolated from a person between 18 and 75 years old in good health. Sequencing was performed on blood. Recombination linked TRBV11-2 to TRBJ2-7, with TRBD2 matching 7 junction bases. The encoded CDR3 is CASSPTGGSLYEQYF. The DNA sequence is TGTGCCAGCAGCCCAACCGGGGGGAGTTTATACGAGCAGTACTTC.